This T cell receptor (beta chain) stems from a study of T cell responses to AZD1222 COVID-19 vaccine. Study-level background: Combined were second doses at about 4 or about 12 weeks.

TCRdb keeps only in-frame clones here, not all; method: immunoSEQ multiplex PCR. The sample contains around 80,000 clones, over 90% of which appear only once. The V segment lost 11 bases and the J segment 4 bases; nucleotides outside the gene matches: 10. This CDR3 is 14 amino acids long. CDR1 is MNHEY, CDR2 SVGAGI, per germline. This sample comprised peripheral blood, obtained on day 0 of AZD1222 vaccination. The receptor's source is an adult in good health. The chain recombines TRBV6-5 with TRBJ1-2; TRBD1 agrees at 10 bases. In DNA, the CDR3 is TGTGCCCTTGAACGGACAGGGGGTTCCTATGGCTACACCTTC. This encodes CALERTGGSYGYTF.